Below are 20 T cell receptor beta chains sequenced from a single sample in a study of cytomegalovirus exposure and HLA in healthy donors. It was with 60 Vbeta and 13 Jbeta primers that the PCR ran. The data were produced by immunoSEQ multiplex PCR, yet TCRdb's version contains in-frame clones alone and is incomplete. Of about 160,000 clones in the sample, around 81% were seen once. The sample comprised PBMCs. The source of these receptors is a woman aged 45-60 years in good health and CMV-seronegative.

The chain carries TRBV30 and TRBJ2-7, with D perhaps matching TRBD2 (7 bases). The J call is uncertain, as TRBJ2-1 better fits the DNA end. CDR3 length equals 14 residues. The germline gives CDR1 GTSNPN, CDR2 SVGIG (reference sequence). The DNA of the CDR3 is TGTGCCTGGGGGGGCGGGAGCTCCTACAATGAGCAGTTCTTC. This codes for CAWGGGSSYNEQFF.

DNA of the CDR3: TGTGCCAGCAGCGTAGTGGACAGGGAAACTGCTGGAAACACCATATATTTT. It codes for CASSVVDRETAGNTIYF. The chain links TRBV9 to TRBJ1-3; TRBD1 matches 8 bases. V shed 0 bases and J 2 bases; nucleotides not matched to a gene: 7. Germline CDR1 SGDLS, CDR2 YYNGEE. This CDR3 is 17 amino acids long.

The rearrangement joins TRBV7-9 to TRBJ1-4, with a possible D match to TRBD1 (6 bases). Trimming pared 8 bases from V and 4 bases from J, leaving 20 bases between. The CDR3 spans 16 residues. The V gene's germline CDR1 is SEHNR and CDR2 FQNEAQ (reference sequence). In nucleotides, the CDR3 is TGTGCCAGCTGCTGGGGGTCAGGACAGTTTAATGAAAAACTGTTTTTT. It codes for CASCWGSGQFNEKLFF.

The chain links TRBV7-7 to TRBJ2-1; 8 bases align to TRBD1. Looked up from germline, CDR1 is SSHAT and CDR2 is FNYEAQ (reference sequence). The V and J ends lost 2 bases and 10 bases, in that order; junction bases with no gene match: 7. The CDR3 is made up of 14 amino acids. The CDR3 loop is CASSLNAAGGEQFF. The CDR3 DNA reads TGTGCCAGCAGCTTAAATGCGGCAGGGGGCGAGCAGTTCTTC.

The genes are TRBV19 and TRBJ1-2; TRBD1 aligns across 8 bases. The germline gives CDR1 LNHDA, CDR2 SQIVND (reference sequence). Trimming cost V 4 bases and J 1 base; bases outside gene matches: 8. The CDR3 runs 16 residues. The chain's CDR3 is CASSTHHRGINYGYTF. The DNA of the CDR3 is TGTGCCAGTAGTACTCATCACAGGGGGATTAACTATGGCTACACCTTC.

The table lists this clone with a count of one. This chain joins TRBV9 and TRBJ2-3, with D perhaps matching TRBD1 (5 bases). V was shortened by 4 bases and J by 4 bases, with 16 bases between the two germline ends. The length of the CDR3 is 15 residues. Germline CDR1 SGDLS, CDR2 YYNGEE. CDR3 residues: CASSFRSQQADTQYF. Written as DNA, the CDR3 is TGTGCCAGCAGCTTCAGATCCCAACAGGCAGATACGCAGTATTTT.

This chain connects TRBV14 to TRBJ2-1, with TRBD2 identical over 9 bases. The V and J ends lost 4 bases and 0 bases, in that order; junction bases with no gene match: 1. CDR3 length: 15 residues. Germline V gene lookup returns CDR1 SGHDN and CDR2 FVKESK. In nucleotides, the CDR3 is TGTGCCAGCAGCCTTAGCGGGAGCTCCTACAATGAGCAGTTCTTC. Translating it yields CASSLSGSSYNEQFF.

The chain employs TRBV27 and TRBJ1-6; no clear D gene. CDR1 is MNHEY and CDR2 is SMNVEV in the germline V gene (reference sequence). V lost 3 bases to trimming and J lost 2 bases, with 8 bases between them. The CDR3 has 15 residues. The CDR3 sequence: CASSLISPYNSPLHF. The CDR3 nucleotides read TGTGCCAGCAGTTTGATTAGCCCCTATAATTCACCCCTCCACTTT.

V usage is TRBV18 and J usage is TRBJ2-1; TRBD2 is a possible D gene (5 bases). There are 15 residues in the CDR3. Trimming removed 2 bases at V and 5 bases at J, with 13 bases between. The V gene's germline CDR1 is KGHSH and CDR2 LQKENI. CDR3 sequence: CASSPEAAAHNEQFF. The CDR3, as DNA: TGTGCCAGCTCACCAGAGGCAGCGGCCCACAATGAGCAGTTCTTC.

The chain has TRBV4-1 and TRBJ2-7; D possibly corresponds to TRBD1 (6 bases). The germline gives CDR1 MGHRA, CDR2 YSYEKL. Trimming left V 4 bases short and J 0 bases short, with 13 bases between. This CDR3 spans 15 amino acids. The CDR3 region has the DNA TGCGCCAGCAGCCCACAGGGAGAGGTCTCCTACGAGCAGTACTTC. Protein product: CASSPQGEVSYEQYF.

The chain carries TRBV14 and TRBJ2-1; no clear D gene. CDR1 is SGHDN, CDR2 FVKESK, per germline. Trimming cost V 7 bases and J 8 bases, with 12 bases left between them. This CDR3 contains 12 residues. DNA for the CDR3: TGTGCCAGCACCGGGTATGACGATGAGCAGTTCTTC. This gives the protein CASTGYDDEQFF.

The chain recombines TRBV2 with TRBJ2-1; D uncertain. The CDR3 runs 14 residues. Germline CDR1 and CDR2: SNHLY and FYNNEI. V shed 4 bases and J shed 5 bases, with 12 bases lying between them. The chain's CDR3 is CASSVWLSDNEQFF. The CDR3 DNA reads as TGTGCCAGCAGTGTGTGGCTGTCTGACAATGAGCAGTTCTTC. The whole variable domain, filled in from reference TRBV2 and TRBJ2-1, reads EPEVTQTPSHQVTQMGQEVILRCVPISNHLYFYWYRQILGQKVEFLVSFYNNEISEKSEIFDDQFSVERPDGSNFTLKIRSTKLEDSAMYFCASSVWLSDNEQFFGPGTRLTVL.

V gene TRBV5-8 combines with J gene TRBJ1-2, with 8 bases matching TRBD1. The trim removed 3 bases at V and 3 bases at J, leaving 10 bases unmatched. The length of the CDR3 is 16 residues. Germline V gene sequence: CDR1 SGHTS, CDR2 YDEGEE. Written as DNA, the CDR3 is TGTGCCAGCAGCTCCTGGACAGGGACAATAGACTATGGCTACACCTTC. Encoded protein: CASSSWTGTIDYGYTF.

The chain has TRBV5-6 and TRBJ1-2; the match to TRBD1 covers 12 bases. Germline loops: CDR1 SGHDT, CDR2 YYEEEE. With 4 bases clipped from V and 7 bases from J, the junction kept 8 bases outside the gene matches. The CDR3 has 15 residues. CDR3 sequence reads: CASSRSRDRGLGYTF. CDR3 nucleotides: TGTGCCAGCAGCCGCAGCCGGGACAGGGGGCTTGGCTACACCTTC.

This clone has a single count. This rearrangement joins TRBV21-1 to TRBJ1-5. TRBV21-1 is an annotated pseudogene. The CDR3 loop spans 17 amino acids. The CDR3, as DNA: TGTGCCAGCAGCCTCCCTGGGGGGGCCTGGAGCAATCAGCCCCAGCATTTT. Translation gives CASSLPGGAWSNQPQHF.

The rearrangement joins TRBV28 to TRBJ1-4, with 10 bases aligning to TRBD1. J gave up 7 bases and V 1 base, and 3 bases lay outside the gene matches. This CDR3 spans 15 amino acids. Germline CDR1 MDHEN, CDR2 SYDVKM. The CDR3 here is CASSLLGQGIEKLFF. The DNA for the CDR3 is TGTGCCAGCAGTTTATTGGGACAGGGGATTGAAAAACTGTTTTTT.

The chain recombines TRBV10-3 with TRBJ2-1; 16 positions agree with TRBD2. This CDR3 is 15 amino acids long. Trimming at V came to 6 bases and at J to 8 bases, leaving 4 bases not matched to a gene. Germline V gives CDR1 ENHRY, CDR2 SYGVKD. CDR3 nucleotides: TGTGCCATCAGGGGGACTAGCGGGAGGGCAGATGAGCAGTTCTTC. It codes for CAIRGTSGRADEQFF.

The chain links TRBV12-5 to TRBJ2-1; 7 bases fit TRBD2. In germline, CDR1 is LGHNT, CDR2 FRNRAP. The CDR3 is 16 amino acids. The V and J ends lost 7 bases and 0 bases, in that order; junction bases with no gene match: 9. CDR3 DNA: TGTGCTAGTGCCTCATCGGGCGGGAGCTCCTACAATGAGCAGTTCTTC. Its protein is CASASSGGSSYNEQFF. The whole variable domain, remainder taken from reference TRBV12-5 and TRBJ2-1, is DARVTQTPRHKVTEMGQEVTMRCQPILGHNTVFWYRQTMMQGLELLAYFRNRAPLDDSGMPKDRFSAEMPDATLATLKIQPSEPRDSAVYFCASASSGGSSYNEQFFGPGTRLTVL.

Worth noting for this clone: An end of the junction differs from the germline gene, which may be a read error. Here the CDR3 DNA reads TGTTCCAGCAGCTTGACAGGGGTGCTGTTTTTT. Translated: CSSSLTGVLFF. This chain links TRBV7-9 with TRBJ1-4, with TRBD1 matching 8 bases. The germline V gene encodes CDR1 SEHNR and CDR2 FQNEAQ (reference sequence). The CDR3 runs to 11 residues.

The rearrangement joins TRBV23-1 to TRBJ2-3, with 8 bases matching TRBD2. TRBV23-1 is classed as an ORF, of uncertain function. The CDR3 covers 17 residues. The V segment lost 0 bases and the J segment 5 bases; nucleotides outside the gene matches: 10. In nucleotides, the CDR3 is TGCGCCAGCAGTCAATCAGGCGGGAGGCCGGCTATAGATACGCAGTATTTT. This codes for CASSQSGGRPAIDTQYF.